This T cell receptor beta chain was sequenced during a study of T cell responses to AZD1222 COVID-19 vaccine. Study-wide context: Pooling covered second doses at about 4 or about 12 weeks.

Here immunoSEQ multiplex PCR was the method, and the copy in TCRdb shows in-frame clones only, minus some. The sample includes 25,000 to 30,000 clones, around 90% of them seen just once. V was shortened by 3 bases and J by 2 bases, with 14 bases between the two germline ends. Germline assignment: CDR1 LNHNV and CDR2 YYDKDF (reference sequence). This CDR3 contains 15 residues. This chain links TRBV15 with TRBJ2-7; no definite D call. Sequencing used peripheral blood, obtained on day 0 of AZD1222 vaccination. This receptor was identified in an adult in good health. DNA for the CDR3: TGTGCCACCAGCAGGTTGTCAGTCTCCCCCTACGAGCAGTACTTC. Translated, it gives CATSRLSVSPYEQYF.